This T cell receptor beta chain emerged from a study of sequential checkpoint blockade in melanoma. Study context: Both treatment sequences were followed by maintenance nivolumab.

Trimming took 3 bases from V and 3 from J; bases not matched to a gene: 6. Germline CDR1 is MGHRA and CDR2 is YSYEKL. CDR3 size: 15 residues. Treatment of the sample: randomized to nivolumab then ipilimumab (arm A) or the reverse (arm B). From thawed PBMCs, live CD3+CD8+ cells negative for CD19 and CD56 were sorted. Sequencing was performed with immunoSEQ multiplex PCR; in TCRdb, only in-frame clones are kept and a portion is missing. This table has around 16,000 clones, just under 95% appearing once. This sequence joins TRBV4-1 and TRBJ1-2, with TRBD1 matching 8 bases. Sequencing was performed on CD8+ T cells sorted from blood (inferred from file names), taken from a patient given nivolumab and ipilimumab in sequence. The clonotype originates from a human donor with melanoma. CDR3 loop: CASSQPTGADYGYTF. The CDR3 DNA reads as TGCGCCAGCAGCCAGCCGACAGGGGCAGACTATGGCTACACCTTC.